This T cell receptor (beta chain) was recorded in a study of regulatory T cells in long-lasting Graves disease. Time point indicated: persistent/refractory GD, antithyroid drugs over 5 years with positive TRAb. RNA extracted from PBMCs served as the sequencing template. Trimming took off 5 bases at V and 3 bases at J, with 23 bases between the two ends. Germline V lookup: CDR1 DFQATT, CDR2 SNEGSKA (reference sequence). The CDR3 covers 16 residues. According to the study, TCR beta libraries were built with iRepertoire HTBI primers and CDR3-region Arm-PCR. TCRdb reanalysed the multiplex PCR reads using MiXCR and keeps one entry per CDR3 protein. The table has more than 350,000 distinct CDR3 sequences, around 20% seen once; the top ten hold 14%. This clonotype was seen ten or more times. The antigen remains unidentified. Whole-study results and caveats: Persistent disease preferred TRBV28, TRBJ1-2 and TRBJ2-5. The analysis examined peripheral blood only and excluded thyroid tissue.

This chain uses TRBV20-1 with TRBJ2-7; possible D gene TRBD1, 6 bases. The clonotype originates from a female donor with Graves disease. The sequences come from peripheral blood mononuclear cells (PBMCs), collected when the disease was refractory, from a patient treated with antithyroid drugs. Here the CDR3 reads CSALRGGADHFYEQYF. CDR3 sequence (DNA): TGCAGTGCTCTCCGAGGGGGAGCAGACCATTTCTACGAGCAGTACTTC.